Given below is one T cell receptor beta chain in context. The count of this clone is one. Its antigen specificity is not known. No clone much larger than this one lies a single base away; base qualities are absent. This entry is derived from a study of cytomegalovirus exposure and HLA in healthy donors (TCRdb year 2017). Looking at the study overall: An earlier analysis of fewer than 750 of the donors reported around 280 Gb of sequence data and about 120 million unique TCR beta sequences obtained from about 170 million T cells. On average, approximately 250,000 unique TCR beta nucleotide sequences were sequenced per donor among roughly 430 genotyped donors of the cohort, with about 19% of those sequences being non-productive. Class I and class II HLA loci were covered by the typing at four-digit resolution. A later analysis re-analyzed previously published TCR beta repertoires from 666 donors and added high-resolution HLA genotyping to study TCR occurrence patterns. The number of donors typed differed by locus, with 629-630 for A, B, C, DRB1 and DQB1, around 500 for DQA1, over 600 for DPA1, and around 450 for DPB1. The study aimed to test whether signatures of past pathogen exposure could be identified by cataloging public T cell receptors. A later genetic analysis took genome-wide SNP genotypes for about three fifths of the 666 donors and used that subset as a discovery cohort. All discovery cohort repertoires had been generated on a single sequencing platform. The genetic ancestry cluster associated with self-reported Caucasian donors included around four fifths of the approximately 410 genotyped donors. In the later analysis, no new phenotypic data were used to find candidate immune exposures; instead, reliance was placed on TCR beta sequences and their occurrence across donors. Roughly five DR-DQ haplotypes were handled as single units for association and clustering because linkage in the cohort was strong. Donor age, sex, ethnicity and CMV serostatus were collected together with the repertoire data. To predict cytomegalovirus infection status, the study combined high-throughput TCR immunosequencing, statistical association of individual TCRs with disease status, and machine learning. An early release that covered some 640 HLA-typed donors contained about 290 gigabases of sequencing data and tens of millions of unique TCR sequences. Along with the 666-subject first cohort, a separate validation cohort of roughly 110 different subjects was used. Using immunosequencing, the study profiled T cell repertoires from about 620 subjects and related those repertoires to cytomegalovirus serostatus. To decide whether each TCR beta V gene segment behaved as functional or pseudogenic, an earlier analysis of approximately 600 of the donors relied on high-throughput TCR beta sequencing. Results and caveats for the whole study, not just this receptor: In a later analysis, TCR association rates were found to vary across HLA loci, with the most associated TCRs seen for DRB1 alleles and the fewest for HLA-C alleles. Linkage disequilibrium might explain the correlated functional status among segregating V segments, but an unknown experimental factor could not be excluded. In an earlier analysis of fewer than 750 of the donors, most TCR beta V segments were observed in productive rearrangements about 90% or about 30% of the time, broadly matching IMGT annotations. In the study, 150 to 200 TCR beta chains were listed as associated with cytomegalovirus. At a false discovery rate of 0.05, a later analysis linked 15,000 to 20,000 TCR beta sequences to specific HLA alleles. According to a later analysis, parvovirus B19, influenza, CMV and Epstein-Barr virus appeared linked to several top co-occurrence clusters. According to the authors, the approach could potentially be generalized to other disease states and immunological phenotypes. In vitro tests confirmed that a few of the cytomegalovirus-associated TCR beta chains recognize cytomegalovirus antigens. Most TCR sequences were observed very rarely across donors, whereas some public TCRs were present in many individuals. Immune exposure information for the cohort was limited to CMV serostatus. The classifier was reported to diagnose cytomegalovirus status with high specificity and sensitivity in both the original and validation cohorts. Presence/absence analyses assumed roughly uniform sequencing depth across donors, an assumption that may not hold. A later analysis found that most CMV-associated TCR beta chains appeared HLA-restricted, with HLA associations seemingly driven largely by CMV exposure. A further reported finding was that TCR beta sequences accurately predicted the HLA-A and HLA-B alleles for most subjects in the first cohort. A cluster of highly shared sequence variants was judged likely to be a technical artifact of the sequencing pipeline. An association between a missense DCLRE1C variant and V-gene and J-gene trimming of TCR beta chains was found in a later genetic analysis and replicated in an independent cohort. Because counts were too low, some 17 rarely observed V segments, including chromosome 9 orphons, were excluded from the earlier analysis of several hundred of the donors. Compared with equally common non-associated chains, HLA-associated TCR beta chains in a later analysis were more clonally expanded and had lower generation probabilities. Some IMGT-functional V segments, including TRBV6-2 and TRBV6-3, could not be told apart with the 87-base-pair reads, so those segments were excluded. When HLA alleles, especially DR and DQ, strongly co-occurred, TCR associations were difficult to assign to individual alleles. Compared with the roughly 700-donor mean, donors in an Asian-associated ancestry cluster had fewer N-insertions in productive TCRs, according to a later genetic analysis. Because HLA typing was unavailable for some donors at each locus, only the typed subset was used in association tests. The cohort was sequenced for TCR beta chains only, and without alpha or paired-chain data the features that could be detected were limited.

Libraries were made using the immunoSEQ multiplex PCR assay. A mixture of 60 forward primers for TCR Vbeta segments and 13 reverse primers for TCR Jbeta segments was used in the multiplex PCR. Amplification of the CDR3 region of rearranged TCR beta genes was performed with a multiplex PCR assay on genomic DNA. On the Illumina HiSeq System, the amplified TCR beta libraries were sequenced as 87-base-pair reads. The study's own analysis went as follows. A later analysis counted approximately 76 million unique TCR beta chains across the 666 repertoires, and some 11 million of these chains were shared by at least two donors. A nearest-neighbor algorithm error-corrected the raw reads and collapsed the reads into unique sequences, merging closely related sequences to remove PCR and sequencing errors. To assign V, D and J gene segments, CDR3 sequences were aligned to IMGT reference sequences. Each retained sequence needed at least a six-nucleotide match to both a V gene segment and a J gene segment. Rearrangements were called productive when the CDR3 lacked stop codons and stayed in frame with V and J; all others were non-productive. CDR3 was defined by IMGT convention, running from the second conserved V-encoded cysteine to the conserved J-encoded phenylalanine. The earlier analysis of about 560 of the donors excluded any sequence lacking an unambiguous match to a single V gene segment. In an earlier analysis of 587 of the donors, a V segment was called functional when productive rearrangements were above 56.7%, and segregating when the standard deviation between donors exceeded 5%. A statistical classification framework was built to diagnose cytomegalovirus status from the catalog of TCR beta chain sequences. V and J gene assignment, in a later analysis, came from comparing TCR nucleotide sequences with IMGT/GENE-DB human TR gene sequences. Using the TCRdist pipeline, a later analysis assigned CDR3 sequences along with most-parsimonious VDJ recombination scenarios. A later analysis defined each TCR beta chain by its CDR3 amino acid sequence plus V-gene family, and excluded reads lacking a unique V-gene family. As a way to deal with suspected cross-contamination and a sequencing artifact, a later analysis dropped 640 or so nucleotide sequences that were highly shared and had low generation probability. For each public chain, a later analysis derived a clonal expansion index from normalized ranks of inferred template counts within each repertoire. In a later analysis, generation probabilities were computed with a VDJ recombination model fitted to out-of-frame rearrangements, and the resulting probabilities were checked against IGoR. In a later analysis, TCR-TCR, TCR-HLA and TCR-CMV co-occurrence was scored with hypergeometric tests, and a repertoire-size bias correction was applied to TCR pairs. A later analysis estimated false discovery rates by permuting HLA or CMV assignments 20 times. In a later analysis, co-occurring TCRs were grouped with DBSCAN, and TCRdist sequence similarity was added when clustering was performed within HLA-allele-positive subsets. Repertoires with fewer than 30,000 or more than 120,000 public chains, plus five repertoires with anomalous nucleotide sharing, were excluded from co-occurrence clustering. TCRdb re-hosts the immuneACCESS table, in-frame sequences only. Its copies lack some clones; in the studies checked, an unresolved V gene accounts for under half of them, and the cause for the rest is not known. The DNA was the basis for D and trimming; V, J and clone size are from that table. Within this sample are around 150,000 clones, with around 73% of them counted one time only. The ten largest clones take up about 15% of the sample.

Measured from the cysteine to the phenylalanine, the CDR3 is 12 residues long. Just the 36-base CDR3 DNA is kept, in frame starting at base 1. V was cut back by 7 bases and J by 0 bases, leaving a gap of 9 bases between them. As encoded in the germline V gene, CDR1 is SQVTM while CDR2 is ANQGSEA. The cohort consisted of 600 to 750 healthy bone marrow donors. At the time of sampling, all cohort members were nominally healthy, though unrecorded immune exposures were likely present. Of the roughly 620 cohort members, approximately 300 had positive CMV serostatus and fewer than 450 had negative CMV serostatus, and CMV serostatus was not recorded for the donor. A peripheral blood sample was provided by each donor, and peripheral blood mononuclear cells were used for TCR beta sequencing. The Qiagen DNeasy Blood Extraction Kit was used to extract genomic DNA from the blood cell samples.

Here the chain combines TRBV29-1 and TRBJ1-1, with the D gene call left open. Input material: PBMCs. The TCR comes from a human donor in good health. The DNA is TGCAGCGGAACTCGATTGAACACTGAAGCTTTCTTT. It is translated as CSGTRLNTEAFF.